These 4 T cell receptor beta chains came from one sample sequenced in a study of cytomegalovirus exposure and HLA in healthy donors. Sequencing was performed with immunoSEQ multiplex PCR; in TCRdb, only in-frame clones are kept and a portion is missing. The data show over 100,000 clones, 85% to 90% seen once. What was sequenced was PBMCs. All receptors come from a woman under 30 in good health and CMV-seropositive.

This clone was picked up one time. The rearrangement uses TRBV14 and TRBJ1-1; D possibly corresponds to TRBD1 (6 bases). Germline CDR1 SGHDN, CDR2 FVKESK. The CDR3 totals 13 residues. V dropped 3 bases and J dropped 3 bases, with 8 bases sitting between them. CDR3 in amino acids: CASSQTGHTEAFF. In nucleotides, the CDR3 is TGTGCCAGCAGCCAGACAGGACACACTGAAGCTTTCTTT.

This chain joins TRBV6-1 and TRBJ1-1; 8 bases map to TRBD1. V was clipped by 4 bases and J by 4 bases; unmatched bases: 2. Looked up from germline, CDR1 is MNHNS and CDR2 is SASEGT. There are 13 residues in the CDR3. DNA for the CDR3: TGTGCCAGCAGTGTAACAGGGGGCACTGAAGCTTTCTTT. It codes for CASSVTGGTEAFF.

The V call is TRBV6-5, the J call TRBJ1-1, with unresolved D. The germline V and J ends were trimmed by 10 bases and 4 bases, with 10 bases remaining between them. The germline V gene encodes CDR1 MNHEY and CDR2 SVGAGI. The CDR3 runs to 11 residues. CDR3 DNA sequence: TGTGCCACCTCCGGCGGCACTGAAGCTTTCTTT. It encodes CATSGGTEAFF.

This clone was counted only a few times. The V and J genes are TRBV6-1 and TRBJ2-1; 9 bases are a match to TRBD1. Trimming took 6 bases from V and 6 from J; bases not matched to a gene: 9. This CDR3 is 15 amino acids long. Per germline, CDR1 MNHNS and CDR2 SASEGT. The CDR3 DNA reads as TGTGCCAGCAGGGTGGGACAGGGAAACATCAATGAGCAGTTCTTC. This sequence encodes CASRVGQGNINEQFF.